This T cell receptor beta chain was observed in a study of T cell clonotyping in hematopoietic cell transplantation. The CDR3 extends over 16 amino acids. Per germline, CDR1 SNHLY and CDR2 FYNNEI. The V segment lost 2 bases and the J segment 2 bases; nucleotides outside the gene matches: 5. Turning to this clone: The antigen remains undetermined.

General study findings and limits: Cells were unsorted, so CD4 and CD8 contributions were not separated. After transplant, recipient diversity fell while pathologically expanded clonotypes grew through day 180. At the given depth, recipient repertoires were over 97% de novo clonotypes. Higher Inverse Simpson Index values in graft donor and pretransplant recipient predicted broader posttransplant TCR diversity.

Sequenced by immunoSEQ multiplex PCR; TCRdb stores in-frame clones only, minus some. Here the sample spans some 40,000 clones, roughly 94% being singletons. The gene calls are TRBV2 and TRBJ2-5; TRBD2 aligns across 10 bases. Sample: peripheral blood mononuclear cells. The TCR sequence derives from a woman aged 50 to 60 in good health. Some clones in this sample may be carry-over from other donors' samples. The CDR3 nucleotides read TGTGCCAGCAGTGAAAGGGAGCGGGGGGGACAAGAGACCCAGTACTTC. Translation: CASSERERGGQETQYF.